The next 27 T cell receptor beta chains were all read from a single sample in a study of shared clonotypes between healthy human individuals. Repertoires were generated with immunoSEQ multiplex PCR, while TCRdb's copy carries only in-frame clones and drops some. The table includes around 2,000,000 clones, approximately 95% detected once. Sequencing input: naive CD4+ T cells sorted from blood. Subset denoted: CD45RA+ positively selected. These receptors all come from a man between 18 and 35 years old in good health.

CDR3 region: CASSHPNRGATNEKLFF. CDR3 DNA: TGCGCCAGCAGCCACCCGAACAGGGGGGCAACTAATGAAAAACTGTTTTTT. This chain links TRBV4-1 with TRBJ1-4, with 8 bases fitting TRBD1. The junction had 6 bases not matched to a gene; V was cut back by 3 bases and J by 0 bases. CDR1 is MGHRA and CDR2 is YSYEKL in the germline V gene. There are 17 residues in the CDR3.

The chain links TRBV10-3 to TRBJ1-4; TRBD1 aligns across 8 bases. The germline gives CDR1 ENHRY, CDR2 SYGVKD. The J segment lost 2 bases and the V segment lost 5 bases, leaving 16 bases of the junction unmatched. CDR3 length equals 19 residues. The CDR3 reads CAISTQPGQAAGTNEKLFF. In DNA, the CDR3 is TGTGCCATCAGTACCCAACCGGGACAGGCTGCTGGCACTAATGAAAAACTGTTTTTT.

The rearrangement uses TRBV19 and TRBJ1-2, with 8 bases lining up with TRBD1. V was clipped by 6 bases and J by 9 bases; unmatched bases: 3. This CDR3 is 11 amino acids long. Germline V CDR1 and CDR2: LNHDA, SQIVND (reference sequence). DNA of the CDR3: TGTGCCAGTAGCGGACAGGGACGCTACACCTTC. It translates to CASSGQGRYTF.

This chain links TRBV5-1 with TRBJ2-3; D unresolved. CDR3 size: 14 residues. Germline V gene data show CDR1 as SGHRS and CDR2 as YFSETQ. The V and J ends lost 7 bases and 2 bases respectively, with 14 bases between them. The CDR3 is CASRRWIDTDTQYF. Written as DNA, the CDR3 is TGCGCCAGCCGCCGGTGGATTGACACAGATACGCAGTATTTT.

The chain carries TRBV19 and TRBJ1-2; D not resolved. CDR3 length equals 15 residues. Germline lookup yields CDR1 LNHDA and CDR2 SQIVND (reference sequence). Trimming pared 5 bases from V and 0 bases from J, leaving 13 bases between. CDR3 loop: CASSESGPTNYGYTF. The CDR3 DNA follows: TGTGCCAGTAGTGAATCTGGGCCGACTAACTATGGCTACACCTTC.

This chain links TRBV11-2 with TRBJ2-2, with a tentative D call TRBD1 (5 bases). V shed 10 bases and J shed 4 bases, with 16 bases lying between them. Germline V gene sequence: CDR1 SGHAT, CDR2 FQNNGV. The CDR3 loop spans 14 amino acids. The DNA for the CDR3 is TGTGCCACAACAGAAAGGGGTTTCACCGGGGAGCTGTTTTTT. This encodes CATTERGFTGELFF.

CDR3 DNA sequence: TGTGCCAGCAGTCACACAACAGGGGGCGCCGGGACTGAAGCTTTCTTT. The encoded protein is CASSHTTGGAGTEAFF. The chain uses TRBV27 and TRBJ1-1, with 9 bases that match TRBD1. CDR1 MNHEY and CDR2 SMNVEV come from the germline V gene (reference sequence). CDR3 length equals 16 residues. V lost 5 bases, J lost 5 bases, and 12 bases stayed unmatched.

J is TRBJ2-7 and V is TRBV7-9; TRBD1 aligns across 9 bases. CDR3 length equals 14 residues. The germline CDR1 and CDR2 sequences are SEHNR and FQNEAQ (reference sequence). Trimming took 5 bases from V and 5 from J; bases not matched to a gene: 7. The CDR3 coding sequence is TGTGCCAGCAGCCTCGGGACAGGGTTCAACGAGCAGTACTTC. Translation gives CASSLGTGFNEQYF.

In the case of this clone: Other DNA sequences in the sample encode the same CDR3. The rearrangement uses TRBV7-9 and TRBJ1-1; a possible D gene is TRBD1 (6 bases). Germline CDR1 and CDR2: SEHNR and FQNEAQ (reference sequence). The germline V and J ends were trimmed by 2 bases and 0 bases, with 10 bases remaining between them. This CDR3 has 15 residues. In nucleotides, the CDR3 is TGTGCCAGCAGCTTATTTGGGGGCTTGAACACTGAAGCTTTCTTT. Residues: CASSLFGGLNTEAFF.

The CDR3, as DNA: TGTGCCACGTATAAGGACAGGGCGGCCGGGGAGCTGTTTTTT. Its protein product is CATYKDRAAGELFF. The rearrangement uses TRBV10-3 and TRBJ2-2; 8 bases are a match to TRBD1. Germline V CDR1 and CDR2: ENHRY, SYGVKD. Trimming cost V 10 bases and J 6 bases; bases outside gene matches: 10. The length of the CDR3 is 14 residues.

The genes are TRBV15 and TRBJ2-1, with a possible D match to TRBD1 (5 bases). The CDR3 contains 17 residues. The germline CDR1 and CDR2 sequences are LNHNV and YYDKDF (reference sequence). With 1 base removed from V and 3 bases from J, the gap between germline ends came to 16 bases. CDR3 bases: TGTGCCACCAGCAGAGTTTTTGGGAAAAGGGGCTACAATGAGCAGTTCTTC. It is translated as CATSRVFGKRGYNEQFF.

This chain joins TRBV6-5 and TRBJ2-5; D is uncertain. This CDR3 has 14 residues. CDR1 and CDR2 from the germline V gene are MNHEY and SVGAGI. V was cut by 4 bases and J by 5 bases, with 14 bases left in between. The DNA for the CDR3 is TGTGCCAGCAGTTCCCCTCCCGGATCGGAGACCCAGTACTTC. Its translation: CASSSPPGSETQYF.

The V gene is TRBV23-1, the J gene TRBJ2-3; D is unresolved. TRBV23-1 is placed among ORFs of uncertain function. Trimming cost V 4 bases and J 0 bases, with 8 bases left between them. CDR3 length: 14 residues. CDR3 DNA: TGCGCCAGCAGTCGCGTCATTAGCACAGATACGCAGTATTTT. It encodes CASSRVISTDTQYF.

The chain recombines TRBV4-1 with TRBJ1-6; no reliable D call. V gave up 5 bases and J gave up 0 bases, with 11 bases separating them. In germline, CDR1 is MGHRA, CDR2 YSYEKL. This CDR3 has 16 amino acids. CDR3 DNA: TGCGCCAGCAGCTTGAGAGAGAGCTCCTATAATTCACCCCTCCACTTT. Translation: CASSLRESSYNSPLHF.

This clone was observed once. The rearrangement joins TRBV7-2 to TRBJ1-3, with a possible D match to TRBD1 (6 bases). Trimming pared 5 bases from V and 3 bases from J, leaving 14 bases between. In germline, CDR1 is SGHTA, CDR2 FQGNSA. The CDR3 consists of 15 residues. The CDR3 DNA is TGTGCCAGCAGCATGGACAGTCTTCTTGGAAACACCATATATTTT. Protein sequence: CASSMDSLLGNTIYF.

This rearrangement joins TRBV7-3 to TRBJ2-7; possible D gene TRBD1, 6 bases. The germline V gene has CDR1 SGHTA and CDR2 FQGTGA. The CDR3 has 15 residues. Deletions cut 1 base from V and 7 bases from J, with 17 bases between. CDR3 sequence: CASSLRAGVKSEQYF. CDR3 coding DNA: TGTGCCAGCAGCTTAAGAGCAGGGGTTAAGAGTGAGCAGTACTTC. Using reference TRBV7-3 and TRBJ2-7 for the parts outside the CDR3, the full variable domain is GAGVSQTPSNKVTEKGKYVELRCDPISGHTALYWYRQSLGQGPEFLIYFQGTGAADDSGLPNDRFFAVRPEGSVSTLKIQRTERGDSAVYLCASSLRAGVKSEQYFGPGTRLTVT.

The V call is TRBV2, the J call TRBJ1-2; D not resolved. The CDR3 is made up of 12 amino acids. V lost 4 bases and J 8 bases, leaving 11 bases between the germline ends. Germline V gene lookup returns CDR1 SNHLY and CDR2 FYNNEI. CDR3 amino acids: CASSVRVEGYTF. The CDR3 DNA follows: TGTGCCAGCAGTGTGCGGGTTGAGGGCTACACCTTC.

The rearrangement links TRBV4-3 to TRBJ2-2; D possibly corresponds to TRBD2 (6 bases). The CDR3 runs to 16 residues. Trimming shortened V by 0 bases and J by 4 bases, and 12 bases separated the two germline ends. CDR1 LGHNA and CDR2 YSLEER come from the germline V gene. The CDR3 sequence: CASSQDPAGRTGELFF. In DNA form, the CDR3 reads TGCGCCAGCAGCCAAGATCCTGCGGGGCGCACCGGGGAGCTGTTTTTT.

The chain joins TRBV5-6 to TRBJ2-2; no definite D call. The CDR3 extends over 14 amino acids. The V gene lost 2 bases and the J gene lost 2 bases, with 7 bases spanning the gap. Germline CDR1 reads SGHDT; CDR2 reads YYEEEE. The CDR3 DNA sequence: TGTGCCAGCAGCTTTGGGCGCAACACCGGGGAGCTGTTTTTT. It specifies CASSFGRNTGELFF.

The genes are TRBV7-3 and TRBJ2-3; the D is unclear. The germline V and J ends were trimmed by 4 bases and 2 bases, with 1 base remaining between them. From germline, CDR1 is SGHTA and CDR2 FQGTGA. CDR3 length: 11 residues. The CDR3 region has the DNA TGTGCCAGCAGCTCCACAGATACGCAGTATTTT. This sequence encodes CASSSTDTQYF. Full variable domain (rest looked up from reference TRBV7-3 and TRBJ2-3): GAGVSQTPSNKVTEKGKYVELRCDPISGHTALYWYRQSLGQGPEFLIYFQGTGAADDSGLPNDRFFAVRPEGSVSTLKIQRTERGDSAVYLCASSSTDTQYFGPGTRLTVL.

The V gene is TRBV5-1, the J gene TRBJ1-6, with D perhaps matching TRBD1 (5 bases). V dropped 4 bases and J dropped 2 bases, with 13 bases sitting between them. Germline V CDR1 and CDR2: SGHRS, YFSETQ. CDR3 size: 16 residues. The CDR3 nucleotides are TGCGCCAGCAGCCCCAGCAGGGAAGCCTATAATTCACCCCTCCACTTT. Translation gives CASSPSREAYNSPLHF. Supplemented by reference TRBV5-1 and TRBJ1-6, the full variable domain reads KAGVTQTPRYLIKTRGQQVTLSCSPISGHRSVSWYQQTPGQGLQFLFEYFSETQRNKGNFPGRFSGRQFSNSRSEMNVSTLELGDSALYLCASSPSREAYNSPLHFGNGTRLTVT.

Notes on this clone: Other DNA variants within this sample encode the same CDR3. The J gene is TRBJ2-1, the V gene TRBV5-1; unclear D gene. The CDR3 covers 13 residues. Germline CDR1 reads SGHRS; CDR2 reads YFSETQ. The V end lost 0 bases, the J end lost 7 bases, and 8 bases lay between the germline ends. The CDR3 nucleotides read TGCGCCAGCAGCTTGGCCAGTAATAATGAGCAGTTCTTC. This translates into CASSLASNNEQFF. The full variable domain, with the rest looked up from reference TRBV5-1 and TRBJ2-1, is KAGVTQTPRYLIKTRGQQVTLSCSPISGHRSVSWYQQTPGQGLQFLFEYFSETQRNKGNFPGRFSGRQFSNSRSEMNVSTLELGDSALYLCASSLASNNEQFFGPGTRLTVL.

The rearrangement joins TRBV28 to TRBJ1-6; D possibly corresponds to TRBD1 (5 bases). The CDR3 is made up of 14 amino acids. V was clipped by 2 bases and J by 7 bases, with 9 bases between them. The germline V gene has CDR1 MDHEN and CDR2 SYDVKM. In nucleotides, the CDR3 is TGTGCCAGCAGTTTAGCAGGGTTGAATTCACCCCTCCACTTT. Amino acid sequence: CASSLAGLNSPLHF.

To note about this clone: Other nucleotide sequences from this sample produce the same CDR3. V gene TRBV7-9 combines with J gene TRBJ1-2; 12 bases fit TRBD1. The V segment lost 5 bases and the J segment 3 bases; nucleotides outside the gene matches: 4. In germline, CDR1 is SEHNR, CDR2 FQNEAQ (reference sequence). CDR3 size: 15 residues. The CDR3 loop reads CASSLGTGGDYGYTF. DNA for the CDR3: TGTGCCAGCAGCCTCGGGACAGGGGGCGACTATGGCTACACCTTC. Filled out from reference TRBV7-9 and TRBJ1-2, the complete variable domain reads DTGVSQNPRHKITKRGQNVTFRCDPISEHNRLYWYRQTLGQGPEFLTYFQNEAQLEKSRLLSDRFSAERPKGSFSTLEIQRTEQGDSAMYLCASSLGTGGDYGYTFGSGTRLTVV.

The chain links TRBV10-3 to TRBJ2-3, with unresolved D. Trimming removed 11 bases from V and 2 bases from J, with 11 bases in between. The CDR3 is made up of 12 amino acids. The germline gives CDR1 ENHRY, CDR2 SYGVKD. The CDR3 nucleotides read TGTGCCGCCGGTACAGTCACAGATACGCAGTATTTT. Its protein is CAAGTVTDTQYF.

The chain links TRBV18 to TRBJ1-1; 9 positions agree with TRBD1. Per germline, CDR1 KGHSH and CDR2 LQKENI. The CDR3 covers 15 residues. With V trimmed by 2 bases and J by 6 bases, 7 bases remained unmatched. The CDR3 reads CASSPRQGQGPEAFF. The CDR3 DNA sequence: TGTGCCAGCTCACCAAGGCAGGGACAGGGACCTGAAGCTTTCTTT.

The CDR3 spells CASSNRGMGADTQYF. The CDR3 nucleotides are TGCGCCAGCAGTAACAGGGGAATGGGCGCAGATACGCAGTATTTT. The chain links TRBV5-1 to TRBJ2-3, with 7 positions matching TRBD1. CDR3 length: 15 residues. The V gene end was trimmed by 5 bases and the J gene end by 4 bases; junction bases not matched to a gene: 10. The germline gives CDR1 SGHRS, CDR2 YFSETQ.